This T cell receptor beta chain was profiled in a study of blood T cell repertoires in COVID-19. About the study: The analysed material was cDNA or gDNA that came from T cells, B-cell-depleted T cells, or PBMCs.

V gave up 7 bases and J gave up 3 bases, with 18 bases separating them. CDR3 length: 15 amino acids. Germline V gives CDR1 SNHLY, CDR2 FYNNEI. This clone was counted a single time. Authors' methods: Estimation of nucleated cell counts relied on the amplification of reference gene primers. Libraries were prepared by immunoSEQ multiplex PCR; TCRdb keeps only in-frame clonotypes and omits some of them. For V, J and clone size, that table is used; D and trimming come from the DNA. Of 300,000 or so clones listed, around 83% were seen once; the top ten hold around 1.2%. This receptor was taken from a woman aged 45 to 65 with acute or convalescent COVID-19. What was sequenced was peripheral blood. This chain uses TRBV2 with TRBJ1-2; the D gene is possibly TRBD1 (5 bases). In DNA, the CDR3 is TGTGCCAGCACTCCACAGGAGGGGTTGGACTATGGCTACACCTTC. Its translation is CASTPQEGLDYGYTF. The full variable domain, completed using reference TRBV2 and TRBJ1-2, is EPEVTQTPSHQVTQMGQEVILRCVPISNHLYFYWYRQILGQKVEFLVSFYNNEISEKSEIFDDQFSVERPDGSNFTLKIRSTKLEDSAMYFCASTPQEGLDYGYTFGSGTRLTVV.